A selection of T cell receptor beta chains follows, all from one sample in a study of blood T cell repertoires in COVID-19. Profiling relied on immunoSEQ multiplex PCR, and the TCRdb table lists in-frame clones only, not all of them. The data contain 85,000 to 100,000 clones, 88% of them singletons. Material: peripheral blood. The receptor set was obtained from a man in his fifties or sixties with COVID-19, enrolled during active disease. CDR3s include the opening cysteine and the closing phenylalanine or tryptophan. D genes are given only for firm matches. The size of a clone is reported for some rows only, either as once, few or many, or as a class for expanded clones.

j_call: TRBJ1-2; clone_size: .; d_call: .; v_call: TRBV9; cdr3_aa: CASSVGQPNYGYTF; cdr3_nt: TGTGCCAGCAGCGTAGGACAGCCTAACTATGGCTACACCTTC
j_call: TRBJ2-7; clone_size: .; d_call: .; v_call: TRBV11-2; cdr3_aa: CASSDKRGSYEQYF; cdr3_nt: TGTGCCAGCAGCGACAAAAGGGGGTCCTACGAGCAGTACTTC
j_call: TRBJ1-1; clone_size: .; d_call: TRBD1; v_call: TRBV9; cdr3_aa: CASSAQGQVDTEAFF; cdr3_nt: TGTGCCAGCAGCGCCCAGGGACAGGTCGACACTGAAGCTTTCTTT
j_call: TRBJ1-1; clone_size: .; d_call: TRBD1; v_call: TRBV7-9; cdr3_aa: CASSRQGAGNTEAFF; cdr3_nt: TGTGCCAGCAGCCGACAGGGGGCGGGGAACACTGAAGCTTTCTTT
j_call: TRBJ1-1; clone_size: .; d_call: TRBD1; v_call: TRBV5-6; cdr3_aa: CASSFKSRDRTEAFF; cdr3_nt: TGTGCCAGCAGCTTTAAGTCCCGGGACAGGACTGAAGCTTTCTTT
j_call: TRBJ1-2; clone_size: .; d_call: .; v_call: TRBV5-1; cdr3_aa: CASSSDSNYGYTF; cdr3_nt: TGCGCCAGCAGCTCCGACAGTAACTATGGCTACACCTTC
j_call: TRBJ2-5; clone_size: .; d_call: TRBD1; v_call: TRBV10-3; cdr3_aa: CATSGGTGEETQYF; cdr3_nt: TGTGCCACCTCGGGCGGGACAGGGGAAGAGACCCAGTACTTC
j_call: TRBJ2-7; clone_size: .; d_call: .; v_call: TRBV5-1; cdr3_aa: CASSLGGHSYEQYF; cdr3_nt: TGCGCCAGCAGCTTGGGGGGCCACTCCTACGAGCAGTACTTC
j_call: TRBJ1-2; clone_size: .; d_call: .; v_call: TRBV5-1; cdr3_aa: CASSLGATYGYTF; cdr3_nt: TGCGCCAGCAGCTTGGGGGCGACCTATGGCTACACCTTC
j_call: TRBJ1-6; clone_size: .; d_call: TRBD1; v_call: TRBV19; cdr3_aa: CASGGQGGSPLHF; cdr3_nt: TGTGCCAGTGGGGGACAGGGCGGCTCACCCCTCCACTTT
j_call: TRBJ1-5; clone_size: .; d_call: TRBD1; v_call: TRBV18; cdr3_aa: CASSPDRGNQPQHF; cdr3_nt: TGTGCCAGCTCACCGGACAGGGGTAATCAGCCCCAGCATTTT
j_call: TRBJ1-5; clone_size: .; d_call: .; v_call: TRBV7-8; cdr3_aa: CASSRNVGVQQPQHF; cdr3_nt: TGTGCCAGCAGCCGAAATGTCGGGGTCCAACAGCCCCAGCATTTT
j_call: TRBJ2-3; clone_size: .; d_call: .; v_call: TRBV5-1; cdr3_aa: CASSLAGTDTQYF; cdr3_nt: TGCGCCAGCAGCTTGGCGGGGACAGATACGCAGTATTTT
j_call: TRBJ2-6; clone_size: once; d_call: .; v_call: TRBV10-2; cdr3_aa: CASSEPGQLGPNVLTF; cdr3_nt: TGCGCCAGCAGTGAACCCGGACAGTTGGGTCCCAACGTCCTGACTTTC
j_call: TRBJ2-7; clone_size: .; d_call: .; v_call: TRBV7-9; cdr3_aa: CASSPEAGYYEQYF; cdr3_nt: TGTGCCAGCAGCCCTGAGGCAGGGTACTACGAGCAGTACTTC
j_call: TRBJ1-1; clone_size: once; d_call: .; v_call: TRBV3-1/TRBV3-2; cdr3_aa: CASSSGVNTEAFF; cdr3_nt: TGTGCCAGCAGCTCAGGGGTTAACACTGAAGCTTTCTTT
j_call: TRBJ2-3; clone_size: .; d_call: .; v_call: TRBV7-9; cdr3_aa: CASSLEGSTDTQYF; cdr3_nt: TGTGCCAGCAGCTTGGAGGGAAGCACAGATACGCAGTATTTT
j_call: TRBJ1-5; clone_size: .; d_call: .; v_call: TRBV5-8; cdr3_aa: CASSQGHPNQPQHF; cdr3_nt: TGTGCCAGCAGCCAGGGACACCCCAATCAGCCCCAGCATTTT
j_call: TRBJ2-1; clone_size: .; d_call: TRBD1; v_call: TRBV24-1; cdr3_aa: CATSTGALGGNEQFF; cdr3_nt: TGTGCCACCAGTACAGGGGCCCTAGGTGGGAATGAGCAGTTCTTC
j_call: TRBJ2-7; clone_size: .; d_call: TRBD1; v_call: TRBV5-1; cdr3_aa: CASSVTGENEQYF; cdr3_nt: TGCGCCAGCAGCGTGACAGGGGAGAACGAGCAGTACTTC
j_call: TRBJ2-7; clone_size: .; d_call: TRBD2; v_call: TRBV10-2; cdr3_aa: CASSVASGGALYEQYF; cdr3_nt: TGCGCCAGCAGTGTGGCTAGCGGGGGGGCTTTGTACGAGCAGTACTTC
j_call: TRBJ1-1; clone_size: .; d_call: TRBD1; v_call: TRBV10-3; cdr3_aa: CAISFQGEEAFF; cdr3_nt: TGTGCCATCAGTTTCCAGGGGGAGGAAGCTTTCTTT
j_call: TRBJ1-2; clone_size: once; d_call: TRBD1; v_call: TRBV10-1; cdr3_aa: CASSDPSLGQGKLSGYGYTF; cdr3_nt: TGCGCCAGCAGTGATCCGTCTCTGGGACAGGGAAAGTTGTCGGGCTATGGCTACACCTTC
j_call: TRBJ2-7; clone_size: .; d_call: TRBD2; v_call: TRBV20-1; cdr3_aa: CSASRGGLYEQYF; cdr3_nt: TGCAGTGCTAGTCGCGGGGGACTTTACGAGCAGTACTTC
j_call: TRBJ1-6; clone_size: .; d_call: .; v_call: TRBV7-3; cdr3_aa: CASSLTSFASGGPLHF; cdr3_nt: TGTGCCAGCAGCTTAACCTCTTTTGCATCCGGAGGACCCCTCCACTTT
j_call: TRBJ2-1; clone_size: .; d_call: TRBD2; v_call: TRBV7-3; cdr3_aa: CASSLMASGGDSYNEQFF; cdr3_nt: TGTGCCAGCAGCTTAATGGCTAGCGGGGGGGACTCCTACAATGAGCAGTTCTTC
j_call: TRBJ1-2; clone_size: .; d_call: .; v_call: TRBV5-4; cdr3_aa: CASSLVGGSYGYTF; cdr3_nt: TGTGCCAGCAGCTTGGTTGGGGGGAGCTATGGCTACACCTTC
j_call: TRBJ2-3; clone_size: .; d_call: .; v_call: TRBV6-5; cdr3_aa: CASSYGEGGTQYF; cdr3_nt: TGTGCCAGCAGTTACGGTGAAGGGGGTACGCAGTATTTT
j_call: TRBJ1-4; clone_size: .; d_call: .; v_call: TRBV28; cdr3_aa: CASHGPRSFTGGEKLFF; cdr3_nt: TGTGCCAGCCACGGACCGCGATCTTTTACCGGGGGAGAAAAACTGTTTTTT
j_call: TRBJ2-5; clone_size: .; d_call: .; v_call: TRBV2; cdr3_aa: CASRLDGETQYF; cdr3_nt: TGTGCCAGTAGACTAGACGGAGAGACCCAGTACTTC
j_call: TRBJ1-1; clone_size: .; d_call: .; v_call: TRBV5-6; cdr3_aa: CASSLQLNTEAFF; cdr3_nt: TGTGCCAGCAGCTTACAACTGAACACTGAAGCTTTCTTT
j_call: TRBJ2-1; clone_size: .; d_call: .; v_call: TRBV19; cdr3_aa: CAPPRGDLIDEQFF; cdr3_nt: TGTGCCCCTCCGAGAGGCGACCTTATAGATGAGCAGTTCTTC
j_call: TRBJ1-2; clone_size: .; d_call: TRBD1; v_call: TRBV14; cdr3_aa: CASSFAGTGGYGYTF; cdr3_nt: TGTGCCAGCAGCTTCGCCGGGACAGGGGGCTATGGCTACACCTTC
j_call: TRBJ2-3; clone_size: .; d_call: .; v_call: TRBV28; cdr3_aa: CASSPKGVYTDTQYF; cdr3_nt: TGTGCCAGCAGTCCCAAAGGGGTGTACACAGATACGCAGTATTTT
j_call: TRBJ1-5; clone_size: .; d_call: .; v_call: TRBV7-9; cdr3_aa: CASSLGSVSSPQHF; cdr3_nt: TGTGCCAGCAGCTTAGGTTCAGTAAGTTCCCCCCAGCATTTT
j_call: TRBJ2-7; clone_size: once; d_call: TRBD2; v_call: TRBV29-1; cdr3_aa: CSVDPTSGPIGRSYEQYF; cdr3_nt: TGCAGCGTTGACCCCACTAGCGGACCTATAGGGAGGTCCTACGAGCAGTACTTC
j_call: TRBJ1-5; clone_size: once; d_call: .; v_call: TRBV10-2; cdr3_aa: CASQSGGNQPQHF; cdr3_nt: TGCGCCAGCCAGAGTGGGGGGAATCAGCCCCAGCATTTT
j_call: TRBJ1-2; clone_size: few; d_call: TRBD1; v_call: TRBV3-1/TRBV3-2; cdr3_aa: CASSQGPQGGYGYTF; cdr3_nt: TGTGCCAGCAGCCAAGGGCCCCAGGGGGGCTATGGCTACACCTTC
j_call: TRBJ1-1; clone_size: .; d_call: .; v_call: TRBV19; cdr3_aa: CASRVGKGNTEAFF; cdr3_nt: TGTGCCAGTAGGGTGGGCAAAGGGAACACTGAAGCTTTCTTT
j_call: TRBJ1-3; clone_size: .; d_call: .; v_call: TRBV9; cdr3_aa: CASSGTGGAGNTIYF; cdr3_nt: TGTGCCAGCAGCGGAACCGGGGGGGCTGGAAACACCATATATTTT
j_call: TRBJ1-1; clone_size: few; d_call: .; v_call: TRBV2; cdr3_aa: CASSEYTGKAFF; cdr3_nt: TGTGCCAGCAGTGAGTATACAGGGAAAGCTTTCTTT
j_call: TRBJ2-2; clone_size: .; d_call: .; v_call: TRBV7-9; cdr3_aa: CASSPTATGELFF; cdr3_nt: TGTGCCAGCAGCCCGACAGCTACCGGGGAGCTGTTTTTT
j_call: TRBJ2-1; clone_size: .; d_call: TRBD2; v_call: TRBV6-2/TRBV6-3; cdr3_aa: CASSYLLTSGKNNEQFF; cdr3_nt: TGTGCCAGCAGTTATCTCTTGACTAGCGGGAAAAACAATGAGCAGTTCTTC
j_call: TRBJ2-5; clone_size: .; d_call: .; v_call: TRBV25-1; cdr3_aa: CASSEGQIETQYF; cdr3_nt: TGTGCCAGCAGTGAAGGACAAATAGAGACCCAGTACTTC
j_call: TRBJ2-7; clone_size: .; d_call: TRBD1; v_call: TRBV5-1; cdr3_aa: CASSLVQGAGEQYF; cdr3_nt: TGCGCCAGCAGCTTGGTTCAGGGGGCTGGGGAGCAGTACTTC
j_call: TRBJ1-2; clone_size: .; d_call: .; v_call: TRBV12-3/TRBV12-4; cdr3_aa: CASSPGVGYGYTF; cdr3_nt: TGTGCCAGCAGTCCGGGGGTAGGATATGGCTACACCTTC
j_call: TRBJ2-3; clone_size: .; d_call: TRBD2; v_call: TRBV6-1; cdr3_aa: CASSESGGRTDTQYF; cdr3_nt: TGTGCCAGCAGTGAGAGCGGGGGTCGCACAGATACGCAGTATTTT
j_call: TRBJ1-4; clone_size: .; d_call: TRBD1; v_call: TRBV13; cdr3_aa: CASSQPGQTGVCSSTNEKLFF; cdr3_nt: TGTGCCAGCAGTCAACCAGGACAGACAGGGGTATGTAGTTCAACTAATGAAAAACTGTTTTTT
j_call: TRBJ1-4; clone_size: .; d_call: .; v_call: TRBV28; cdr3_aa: CASRARTLEKLFF; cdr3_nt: TGTGCCAGTAGGGCACGGACACTCGAAAAACTGTTTTTT
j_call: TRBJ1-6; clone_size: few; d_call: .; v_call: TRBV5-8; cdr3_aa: CASSLYRGTGSGVLHF; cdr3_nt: TGTGCCAGCAGCTTGTATAGGGGCACCGGATCTGGGGTCCTCCACTTT